A single sample gave rise to the 5 T cell receptor beta chains below, sequenced in a study of blood T cell repertoires in COVID-19 (dated by TCRdb to the early 2020s). Preparation of the library involved the immunoSEQ multiplex PCR assay. Sourced from immuneACCESS, this table was stored by TCRdb with only in-frame sequences that have V and J called. A share of the clones is absent; for the studies checked, an unresolved V gene accounts for under half, and the remainder has no known explanation. This sample holds tens of thousands of clones; 80% to 90% were observed only once. The top ten clones comprise roughly 15% of the sample. The sample comprised peripheral blood. These receptors all come from an elderly man in a cohort sampled during active COVID-19.

V is TRBV7-8 and J is TRBJ1-2; D is ambiguous. The germline gives CDR1 SGHVS, CDR2 FQNEAQ. V gave up 1 base and J gave up 2 bases, with 8 bases separating them. The CDR3 spans 14 residues. For the CDR3, the DNA is TGTGCCAGCAGCTTAGATAAGGAGAACTATGGCTACACCTTC. Protein: CASSLDKENYGYTF.

V and J are TRBV12-3 or TRBV12-4 and TRBJ1-5; D gene unclear. V was trimmed by 2 bases and J by 4 bases, leaving 6 bases between them. This CDR3 has 13 residues. The CDR3 DNA follows: TGTGCCAGCAGTTTAAAGGAGAATCAGCCCCAGCATTTT. The encoded protein is CASSLKENQPQHF.

This clone was observed a few times. This chain connects TRBV5-4 to TRBJ2-5; 7 bases map to TRBD1. V was pared by 4 bases and J by 2 bases, with 2 bases of the junction left unmatched. This CDR3 contains 13 residues. In germline, CDR1 is SGHNT, CDR2 YYREEE (reference sequence). The CDR3 DNA sequence: TGTGCCAGCAGCGCGACAGGGCAAGAGACCCAGTACTTC. This gives the protein CASSATGQETQYF.

This chain connects TRBV5-6 to TRBJ1-1, with D possibly TRBD1 on 6 matching bases. The germline V gene encodes CDR1 SGHDT and CDR2 YYEEEE. The CDR3 is made up of 15 amino acids. With 4 bases removed from V and 3 bases from J, the gap between germline ends came to 16 bases. The CDR3 coding sequence is TGTGCCAGCAGCCCTCGACTAGGGGGGGACACTGAAGCTTTCTTT. Its translation: CASSPRLGGDTEAFF.

This clone was seen once. This chain uses TRBV6-5 with TRBJ1-3; D uncertain. The CDR3 covers 11 residues. The V gene lost 11 bases and the J gene lost 7 bases, with 12 bases spanning the gap. CDR1 and CDR2 from the germline V gene are MNHEY and SVGAGI. The CDR3 sequence is CAGISGNTIYF. CDR3 bases: TGTGCCGGGATATCGGGGAACACCATATATTTT.